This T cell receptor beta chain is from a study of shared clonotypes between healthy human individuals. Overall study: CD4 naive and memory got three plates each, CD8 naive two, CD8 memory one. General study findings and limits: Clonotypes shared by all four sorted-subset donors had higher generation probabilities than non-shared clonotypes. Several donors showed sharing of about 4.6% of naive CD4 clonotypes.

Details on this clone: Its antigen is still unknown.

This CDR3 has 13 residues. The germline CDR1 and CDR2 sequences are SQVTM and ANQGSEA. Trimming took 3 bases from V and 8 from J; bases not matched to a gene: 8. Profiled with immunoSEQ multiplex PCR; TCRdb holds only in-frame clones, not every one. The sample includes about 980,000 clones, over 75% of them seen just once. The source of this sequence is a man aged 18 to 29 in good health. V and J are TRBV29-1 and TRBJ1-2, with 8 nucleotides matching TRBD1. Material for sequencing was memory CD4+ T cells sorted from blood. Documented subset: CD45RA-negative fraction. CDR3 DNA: TGCAGCGTTGACCCCGACAGGGGCGGAGGCTACACCTTC. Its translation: CSVDPDRGGGYTF.